This T cell receptor (beta chain) was sequenced for a study of CD8 T cells in Susac syndrome. General observations from the study: The authors acknowledged that the study's TCR sequencing and HLA analysis involved relatively few individuals.

TCR beta from blood CD8+ and CD4+ T cells was sequenced. Trimming left V 9 bases short and J 1 base short, with 9 bases between. Germline assignment: CDR1 SEHNR and CDR2 FQNEAQ (reference sequence). The CDR3 spans 13 residues. This clonotype was found once. Its antigen remains unknown. A quantity of roughly 0.5 to 1 ug RNA underwent reverse transcription using random hexamers. The authors amplified TCR beta CDR3 across 54 Vbeta and 13 Jbeta using immunoSEQ multiplex PCR. MiXCR, run by TCRdb on the immunoSEQ multiplex PCR reads, gives a single entry per CDR3 protein. The data show about 280,000 distinct CDR3 sequences, about 85% seen once.

The sample was CD8+ T cells from PBMCs. This clonotype originated in a human donor with multiple sclerosis. The chain recombines TRBV7-9 with TRBJ2-2; D is possibly TRBD2 (6 bases). The CDR3 sequence: CASREENTGELFF. DNA of the CDR3: TGTGCCAGTAGGGAGGAGAACACCGGGGAGCTGTTTTTT.